The 15 T cell receptor beta chains presented below share a single source sample, sequenced in a study of T cell repertoires in cytomegalovirus infection. A single record per CDR3 protein comes from TCRdb applying MiXCR to the reads. The sample includes some 77,000 distinct CDR3 sequences, approximately 3.7% of them seen just once. Sequences were obtained from PBMCs. These receptors were obtained from a human donor in good health (CMV status not recorded). Some clones in this sample may be carry-over from other donors' samples.

By sample share, this clonotype is medium-sized. The J gene is TRBJ2-7, the V gene TRBV7-2; perhaps TRBD1 as D (5 bases). Germline lookup yields CDR1 SGHTA and CDR2 FQGNSA. With 1 base removed from V and 4 bases from J, the gap between germline ends came to 14 bases. This CDR3 has 15 amino acids. The CDR3 loop is CASSLGQPQYYEQYF. The CDR3 DNA follows: TGTGCCAGCAGCTTAGGACAGCCCCAATATTACGAGCAGTACTTC.

Many counts were recorded for this clonotype. The chain has TRBV23-1 and TRBJ2-7; 8 nucleotides align to TRBD1. TRBV23-1 counts as an open reading frame of uncertain function. V was clipped by 4 bases and J by 0 bases; unmatched bases: 14. The CDR3 has 18 amino acids. For the CDR3, the DNA is TGCGCCAGCAGTCTTCCGGGACAGGAGAAATCGAGCTCCTACGAGCAGTACTTC. Amino acid sequence: CASSLPGQEKSSSYEQYF.

This clonotype was observed at least ten times. The chain combines TRBV7-6 with TRBJ1-2, with TRBD1 as a possible D gene (5 bases). From germline, CDR1 is SGHVS and CDR2 FNYEAQ. The length of the CDR3 is 15 residues. Trimming cost V 5 bases and J 4 bases, with 17 bases left between them. CDR3 in amino acids: CASSPTDGGTYGYTF. CDR3 DNA: TGTGCCAGCAGCCCAACAGATGGGGGTACCTATGGCTACACCTTC.

Ten or more counts support this clonotype. The V and J genes are TRBV15 and TRBJ2-2; TRBD2 might be the D (7 bases). The CDR3 extends over 12 amino acids. The V gene's germline CDR1 is LNHNV and CDR2 YYDKDF (reference sequence). Trimming removed 8 bases from V and 6 bases from J, with 10 bases in between. The CDR3 reads CATYGGPGELFF. The CDR3 DNA is TGTGCCACCTACGGGGGGCCCGGGGAGCTGTTTTTT.

The table lists this clonotype with many counts. This chain links TRBV4-1 with TRBJ2-1; no definite D call. The CDR3 is 14 amino acids. Germline V gene sequence: CDR1 MGHRA, CDR2 YSYEKL. V was pared by 0 bases and J by 11 bases, with 14 bases between. The CDR3 DNA sequence: TGCGCCAGCAGCCAAGATCTTTTGGGATTAAAGCAGTTCTTC. Residues: CASSQDLLGLKQFF.

This clonotype was seen at least ten times. V and J are TRBV20-1 and TRBJ1-1, with TRBD1 matching 8 bases. CDR1 is DFQATT, CDR2 SNEGSKA, per germline (reference sequence). The CDR3 is 15 residues long. J lost 6 bases, V lost 2 bases, and 11 bases had no gene match. CDR3 amino acids: CSARILGRDRSEAFF. CDR3 coding DNA: TGCAGTGCTAGAATCTTGGGTCGGGACAGGTCTGAAGCTTTCTTT.

This clonotype has a count of ten or more. This rearrangement joins TRBV24-1 to TRBJ2-2, with a possible D match to TRBD2 (5 bases). V shed 3 bases and J shed 1 base, with 8 bases lying between them. The CDR3 covers 15 residues. Looked up from germline, CDR1 is KGHDR and CDR2 is SFDVKD. CDR3 coding DNA: TGTGCCACCAGTGATGTGGGGAGGAACACCGGGGAGCTGTTTTTT. It yields the protein CATSDVGRNTGELFF.

This clonotype was recorded at least ten times. The gene calls are TRBV7-6 and TRBJ2-7, with 7 nucleotides matching TRBD1. The germline gives CDR1 SGHVS, CDR2 FNYEAQ. Trimming cost V 5 bases and J 6 bases; bases outside gene matches: 10. This CDR3 is built from 14 residues. The CDR3 sequence is CASSHDRDHREQYF. The CDR3 nucleotides read TGTGCCAGCAGCCACGACAGGGATCATCGCGAGCAGTACTTC.

This clonotype was detected many times. This chain joins TRBV7-3 and TRBJ2-5, with a possible D match to TRBD1 (6 bases). V shed 2 bases and J shed 3 bases, with 7 bases lying between them. This CDR3 has 13 amino acids. Germline assignment: CDR1 SGHTA and CDR2 FQGTGA. The CDR3 loop is CASSLGTKETQYF. CDR3 nucleotide sequence: TGTGCCAGCAGCTTAGGGACAAAAGAGACCCAGTACTTC.

This clonotype was seen at least ten times. The V and J genes are TRBV2 and TRBJ2-7, with D maybe TRBD1 (6 bases). V was trimmed by 7 bases and J by 3 bases, leaving 10 bases between them. Germline V CDR1 and CDR2: SNHLY, FYNNEI. The CDR3 loop spans 12 amino acids. CDR3 in amino acids: CASKAGVYEQYF. CDR3 coding DNA: TGTGCCAGCAAGGCAGGGGTCTACGAGCAGTACTTC.

In this sample, this clonotype turned up many times. The gene calls are TRBV20-1 and TRBJ2-1; 12 positions match TRBD2. CDR1 DFQATT and CDR2 SNEGSKA come from the germline V gene (reference sequence). The V gene end was trimmed by 6 bases and the J gene end by 7 bases; junction bases not matched to a gene: 7. CDR3 size: 14 residues. The CDR3: CSAPRLAGVNEQFF. DNA of the CDR3: TGCAGTGCCCCCCGACTAGCGGGGGTTAATGAGCAGTTCTTC.

This clonotype was detected ten times or more. CDR3: CASGEWNTEAFF. CDR3 sequence (DNA): TGTGCCAGCGGTGAGTGGAACACTGAAGCTTTCTTT. V is TRBV6-2 or TRBV6-3 and J is TRBJ1-1; D is unresolved. The germline CDR1 and CDR2 sequences are MNHEY and SVGEGT. The CDR3 totals 12 residues. Trimming cost V 8 bases and J 1 base, with 8 bases left between them.

This clonotype appeared many times. This sequence joins TRBV4-3 and TRBJ1-6; the match to TRBD1 covers 7 bases. CDR3 length: 15 residues. After removal of 4 bases from V and 4 bases from J, the junction contained 4 bases not matched to a gene. Germline V gene lookup returns CDR1 LGHNA and CDR2 YSLEER. DNA for the CDR3: TGCGCCAGCAGCCCTTCGACAGGGTATAATTCACCCCTCCACTTT. The encoded protein is CASSPSTGYNSPLHF.

In its sample, this clonotype was seen many times. This chain uses TRBV4-1 with TRBJ1-1; no clear D. The CDR3 loop spans 14 amino acids. Trimming cost V 1 base and J 6 bases, with 12 bases left between them. CDR1 is MGHRA, CDR2 YSYEKL, per germline. The CDR3 DNA sequence: TGCGCCAGCAGCCAAGTTGGGATTAGGCCTGAAGCTTTCTTT. Translated, it gives CASSQVGIRPEAFF.

This clonotype was detected ten times or more. The chain couples TRBV12-3 or TRBV12-4 to TRBJ1-4; D is possibly TRBD1 (5 bases). This CDR3 is 12 amino acids long. Trimming removed 6 bases at V and 7 bases at J, with 9 bases between. CDR3 loop: CASRGEAEKLFF. The CDR3 DNA reads TGTGCCAGCAGAGGGGAAGCTGAAAAACTGTTTTTT.